This T cell receptor (beta chain) was found in a study of blood T cells in healthy people across ages (dated by TCRdb to the mid-2010s). The study in broad terms: In model experiments, template switching captured about one uniquely barcoded TCR beta cDNA molecule for every two T cells. Using deep sequencing normalized with unique cDNA molecular identifiers, the study measured how TCR beta repertoire diversity changes with age. The donors were divided into four age groups: young (average roughly 15 years), middle-aged (about 39), aged (about 62) and long-lived (approximately 74). Donors of different ages were randomly distributed across sequencing lanes to avoid experimental bias. Two additional independent replicas of 1 million unique cDNA reads from the same blood draw were analyzed for two donors (one aged 18 to 30 and one aged 80 or older). Study-wide findings and limitations: Estimates of total diversity based on one million sequenced T cells were regarded as lower bounds and as underestimates. As age increased, observed TCR beta diversity per million T cells dropped in a roughly linear way, and a significant reduction was already evident by age 40. Compared with the aged group, more naive CD4+ T cells, fewer expanded clones and increased TCR diversity were shown by the long-lived group, suggesting age selection. Because the CMV infection status of the donors was unknown, age-related changes in expanded clonotypes may potentially have been confounded. A strong correlation was found between observed TCR beta diversity and the percentage of naive T cells measured by flow cytometry. Bulk unsorted PBMC profiling prevented conclusive comparison of naive and antigen-experienced compartments.

About this clonotype: Its antigen is not yet known. Base qualities are not provided; no much larger clone lies one nucleotide away.

Systemically healthy Caucasian individuals from Russia, some 38 in total and aged about 6 to 95 years, were included as donors. Roughly 11 milliliters of peripheral blood were drawn from each donor into EDTA-treated Vacutainer tubes. Ficoll-Paque density-gradient centrifugation was used to isolate PBMCs, with at least 6.5 million per sample. Trizol reagent was used to extract total RNA from PBMCs, with at least 5.5 micrograms per sample. For every donor, flow cytometry on a PBMC aliquot measured the percentage of naive CD45RAhigh/CD27high T cells. The library was prepared using 5' RACE. Sequencing took place on an Illumina HiSeq 2500. A second 7 to 11 cycle PCR used a sample-barcoded 5' primer and a J-beta primer mix. A unique molecular identifier was introduced onto each TCR beta cDNA molecule by a template-switch 5' adaptor carrying 12 random nucleotides. Each sample yielded at least 2.5 million CDR3-containing paired-end reads. All of the RNA was converted into first-strand cDNA using the Mint cDNA synthesis kit, with a TRBC-specific oligonucleotide serving as the primer. Following uracil-DNA glycosylase treatment, all cDNA underwent a first 18-cycle PCR with the universal primers M1SS and BC2_uni_R. Processing in the source paper ran as follows. Normalization of each sample was performed by random selection of 1 million high-quality reads, each carrying a distinct molecular identifier. Instead of being binned into consensus sequences, reads with shared molecular identifiers were discarded. CDR3 identification, clonotype clustering and error correction used MiTCR with a Q25 quality threshold and the strictest error-elimination algorithm. Lower-bound total TCR beta diversity was estimated with a nonparametric unseen species model using Euler transformation. TCRdb trimmed the raw reads at Q25, called clones with MiXCR and kept productive beta chains. Every distinct CDR3 protein forms one entry, paired with its most common genes and DNA. These V and J calls originate from TCRdb's pipeline instead of the authors' own analysis. The sample data list 800,000 to 950,000 distinct CDR3 sequences, and around 48% of these were observed just once. The ten largest clonotypes hold 10% to 15% of the sample.

The V end gives up 0 bases and the J end 2 bases, leaving 8 bases in the junction not matched to a gene. The CDR3 runs 18 residues from the cysteine to the phenylalanine. The only DNA kept is the CDR3, 54 bases in frame from the first base. CDR1 and CDR2 were assigned from the germline V gene as LGHNA and YSLEER. The chain was built from TRBV4-3 and TRBJ2-3, with 10 bases aligning to TRBD2. The sequence was obtained from a man aged 30 to 39 in good health. Sequenced input: blood. For the CDR3, the sequence is CASSQDRVAGGFTDTQYF. The nucleotides are TGCGCCAGCAGCCAAGATCGGGTAGCGGGGGGTTTCACAGATACGCAGTATTTT.